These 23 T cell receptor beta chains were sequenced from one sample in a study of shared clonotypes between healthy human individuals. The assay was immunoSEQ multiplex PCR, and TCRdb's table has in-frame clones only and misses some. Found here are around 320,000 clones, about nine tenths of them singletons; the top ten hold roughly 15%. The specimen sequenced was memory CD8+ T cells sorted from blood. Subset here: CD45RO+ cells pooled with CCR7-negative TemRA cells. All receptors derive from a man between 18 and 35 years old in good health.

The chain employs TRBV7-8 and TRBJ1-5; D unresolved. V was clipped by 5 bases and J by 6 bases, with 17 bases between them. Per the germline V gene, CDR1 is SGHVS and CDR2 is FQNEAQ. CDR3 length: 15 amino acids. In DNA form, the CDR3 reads TGTGCCAGCAGCCGATACACGGGTCCGAGTCAGCCCCAGCATTTT. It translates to CASSRYTGPSQPQHF.

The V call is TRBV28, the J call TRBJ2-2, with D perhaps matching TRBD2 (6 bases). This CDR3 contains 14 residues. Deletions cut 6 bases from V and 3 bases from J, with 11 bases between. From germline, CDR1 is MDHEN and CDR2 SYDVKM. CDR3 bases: TGTGCCAGCAGCCAGCGGGTGTACACCGGGGAGCTGTTTTTT. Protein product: CASSQRVYTGELFF.

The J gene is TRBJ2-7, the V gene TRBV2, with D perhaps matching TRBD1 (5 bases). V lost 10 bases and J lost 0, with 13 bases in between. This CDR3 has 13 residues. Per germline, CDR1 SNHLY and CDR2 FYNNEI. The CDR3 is CATRATDSYEQYF. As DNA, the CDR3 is TGTGCCACTCGCGCGACAGACTCCTACGAGCAGTACTTC.

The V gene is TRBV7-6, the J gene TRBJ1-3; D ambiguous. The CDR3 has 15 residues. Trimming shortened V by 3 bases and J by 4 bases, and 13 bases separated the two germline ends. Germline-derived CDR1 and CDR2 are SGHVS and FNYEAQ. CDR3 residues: CASSFSVGEGNTIYF. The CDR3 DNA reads TGTGCCAGCAGCTTTTCGGTTGGCGAGGGAAACACCATATATTTT.

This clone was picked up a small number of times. The CDR3 DNA is TGTGCCACCAGCAGAGATGAGTTCCACGAGCAGTACTTC. Amino acids: CATSRDEFHEQYF. The V gene is TRBV15, the J gene TRBJ2-7; no firm D call. V lost 0 bases and J lost 5, with 8 bases in between. Germline V gives CDR1 LNHNV, CDR2 YYDKDF (reference sequence). CDR3 length: 13 amino acids.

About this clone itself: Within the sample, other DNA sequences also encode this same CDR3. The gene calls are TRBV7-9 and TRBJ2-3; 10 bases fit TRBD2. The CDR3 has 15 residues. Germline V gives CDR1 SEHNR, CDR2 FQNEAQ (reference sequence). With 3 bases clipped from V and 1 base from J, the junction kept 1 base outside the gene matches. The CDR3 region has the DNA TGTGCCAGCAGCTTCCTAGCGGGGGGCACAGATACGCAGTATTTT. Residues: CASSFLAGGTDTQYF.

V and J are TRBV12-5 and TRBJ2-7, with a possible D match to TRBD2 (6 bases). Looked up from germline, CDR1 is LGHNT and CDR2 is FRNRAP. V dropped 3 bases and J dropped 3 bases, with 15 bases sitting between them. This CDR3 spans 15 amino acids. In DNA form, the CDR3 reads TGTGCTAGTGGTTTTAGCCACGGGAGTAACTACGAGCAGTACTTC. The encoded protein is CASGFSHGSNYEQYF.

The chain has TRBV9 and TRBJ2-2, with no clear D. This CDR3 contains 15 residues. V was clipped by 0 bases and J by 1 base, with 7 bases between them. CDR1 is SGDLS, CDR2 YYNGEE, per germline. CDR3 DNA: TGTGCCAGCAGCGTAGCTGCAGGGAACACCGGGGAGCTGTTTTTT. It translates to CASSVAAGNTGELFF. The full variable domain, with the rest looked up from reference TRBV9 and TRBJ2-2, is DSGVTQTPKHLITATGQRVTLRCSPRSGDLSVYWYQQSLDQGLQFLIQYYNGEERAKGNILERFSAQQFPDLHSELNLSSLELGDSALYFCASSVAAGNTGELFFGEGSRLTVL.

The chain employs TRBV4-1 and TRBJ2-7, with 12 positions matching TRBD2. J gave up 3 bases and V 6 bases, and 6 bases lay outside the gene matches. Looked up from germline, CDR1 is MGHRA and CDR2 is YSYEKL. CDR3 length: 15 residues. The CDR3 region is CASRQTSGGNYEQYF. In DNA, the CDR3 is TGCGCCAGCAGACAGACTAGCGGGGGTAACTACGAGCAGTACTTC.

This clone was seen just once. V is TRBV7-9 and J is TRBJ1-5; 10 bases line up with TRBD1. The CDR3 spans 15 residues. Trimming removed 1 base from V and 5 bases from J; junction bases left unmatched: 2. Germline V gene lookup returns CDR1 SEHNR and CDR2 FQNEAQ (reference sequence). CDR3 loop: CASSLGGQGHQPQHF. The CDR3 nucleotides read TGTGCCAGCAGCTTAGGGGGACAGGGGCATCAGCCCCAGCATTTT.

CDR3: CAWSDSGTGLFF. Written as DNA, the CDR3 is TGTGCCTGGAGTGACTCGGGGACAGGACTCTTTTTT. This chain connects TRBV30 to TRBJ1-4; 8 nucleotides match TRBD1. Germline CDR1 is GTSNPN and CDR2 is SVGIG (reference sequence). The length of the CDR3 is 12 residues. J was trimmed by 17 bases and V by 1 base; bases with no gene match: 9.

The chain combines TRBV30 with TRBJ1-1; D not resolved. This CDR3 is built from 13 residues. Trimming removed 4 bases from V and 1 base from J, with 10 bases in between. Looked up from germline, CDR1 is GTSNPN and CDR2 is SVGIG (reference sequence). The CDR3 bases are TGTGCCTGGATCTATCCCGAGAACACTGAAGCTTTCTTT. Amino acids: CAWIYPENTEAFF.

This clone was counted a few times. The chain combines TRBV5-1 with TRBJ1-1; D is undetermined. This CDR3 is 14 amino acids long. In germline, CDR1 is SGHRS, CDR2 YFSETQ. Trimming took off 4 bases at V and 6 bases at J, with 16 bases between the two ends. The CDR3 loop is CASSPWSQSSEAFF. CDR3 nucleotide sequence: TGCGCCAGCAGCCCCTGGAGCCAATCCTCTGAAGCTTTCTTT.

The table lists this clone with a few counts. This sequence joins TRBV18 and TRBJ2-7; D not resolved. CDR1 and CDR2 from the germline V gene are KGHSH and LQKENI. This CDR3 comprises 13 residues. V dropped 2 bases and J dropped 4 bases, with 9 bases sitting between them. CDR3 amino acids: CASSPSTAYEQYF. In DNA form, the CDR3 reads TGTGCCAGCTCACCAAGCACGGCTTACGAGCAGTACTTC.

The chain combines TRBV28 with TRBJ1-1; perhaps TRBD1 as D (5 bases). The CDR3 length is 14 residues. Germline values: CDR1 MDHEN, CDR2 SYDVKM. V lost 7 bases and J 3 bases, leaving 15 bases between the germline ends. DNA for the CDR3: TGTGCCAGCACCTTGGAGGGGAAGGACACTGAAGCTTTCTTT. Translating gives CASTLEGKDTEAFF.

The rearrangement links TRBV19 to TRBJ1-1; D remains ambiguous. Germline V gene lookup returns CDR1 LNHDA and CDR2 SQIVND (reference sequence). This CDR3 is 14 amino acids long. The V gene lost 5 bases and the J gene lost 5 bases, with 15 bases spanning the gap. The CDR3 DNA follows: TGTGCCAGTAGTCCCCTGGCAGGATGGACTGAAGCTTTCTTT. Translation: CASSPLAGWTEAFF.

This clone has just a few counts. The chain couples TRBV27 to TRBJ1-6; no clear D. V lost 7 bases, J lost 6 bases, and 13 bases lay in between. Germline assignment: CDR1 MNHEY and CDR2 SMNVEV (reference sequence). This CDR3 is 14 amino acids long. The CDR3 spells CASKGWDPNSPLHF. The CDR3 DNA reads TGTGCCAGCAAGGGATGGGATCCTAATTCACCCCTCCACTTT.

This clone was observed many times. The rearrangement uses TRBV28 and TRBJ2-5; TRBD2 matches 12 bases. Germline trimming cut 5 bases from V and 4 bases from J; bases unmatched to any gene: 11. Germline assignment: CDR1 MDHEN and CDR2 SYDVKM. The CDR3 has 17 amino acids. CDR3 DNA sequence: TGTGCCAGCAGTCCTTGGACTAGCGGGGTAGGATCAGAGACCCAGTACTTC. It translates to CASSPWTSGVGSETQYF.

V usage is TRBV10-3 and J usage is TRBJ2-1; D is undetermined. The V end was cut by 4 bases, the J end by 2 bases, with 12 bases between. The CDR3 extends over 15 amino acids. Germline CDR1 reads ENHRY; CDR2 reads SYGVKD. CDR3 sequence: CAISGESHAYNEQFF. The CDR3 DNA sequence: TGTGCCATCAGTGGTGAGTCCCACGCCTACAATGAGCAGTTCTTC.

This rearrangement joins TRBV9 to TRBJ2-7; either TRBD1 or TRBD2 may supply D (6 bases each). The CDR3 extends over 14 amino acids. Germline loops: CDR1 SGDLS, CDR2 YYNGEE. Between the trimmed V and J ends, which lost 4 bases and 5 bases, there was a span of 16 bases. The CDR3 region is CASSPFTGADEQYF. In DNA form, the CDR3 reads TGTGCCAGCAGCCCCTTTACGGGGGCGGACGAGCAGTACTTC.

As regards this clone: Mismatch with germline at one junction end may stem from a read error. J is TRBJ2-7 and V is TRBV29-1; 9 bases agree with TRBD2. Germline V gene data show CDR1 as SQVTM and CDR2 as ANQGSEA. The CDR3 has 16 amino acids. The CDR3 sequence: CSGEGGLAGLSYEQYF. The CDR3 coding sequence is TGCAGCGGTGAAGGTGGGCTAGCGGGACTATCCTACGAGCAGTACTTC.

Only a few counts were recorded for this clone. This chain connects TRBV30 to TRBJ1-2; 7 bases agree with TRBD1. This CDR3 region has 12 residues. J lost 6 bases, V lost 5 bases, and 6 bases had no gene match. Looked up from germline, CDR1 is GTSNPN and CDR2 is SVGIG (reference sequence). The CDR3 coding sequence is TGTGCCTGGGAGACAGGGTGGAATGGCTACACCTTC. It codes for CAWETGWNGYTF.

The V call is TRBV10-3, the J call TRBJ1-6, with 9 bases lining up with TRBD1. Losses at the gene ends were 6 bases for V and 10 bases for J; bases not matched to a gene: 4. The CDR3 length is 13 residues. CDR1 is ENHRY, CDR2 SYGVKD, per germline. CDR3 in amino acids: CAIRGTGQSPLHF. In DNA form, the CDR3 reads TGTGCCATCAGGGGGACAGGGCAATCACCCCTCCACTTT.